This T cell receptor (beta chain) was obtained from a study of cytomegalovirus exposure and HLA in healthy donors. Amplification used 60 Vbeta primers and 13 Jbeta primers. In the original processing: In a later analysis, 79 million or so unique TCR beta chains included roughly 11 million shared by two or more donors. Data came from immunoSEQ multiplex PCR; TCRdb stores just in-frame clones and leaves some out. V, J and clone size were drawn from that table, and D and trimming were deduced from the DNA. In the table there are 79,000 or so clones, more than 65% of which are singletons. As to this clone: What it binds is not known.

Study-wide results and limits: Of the V segments, some could not be distinguished, including TRBV6-2 and TRBV6-3, and were excluded. As a later analysis showed, a missense DCLRE1C variant was linked to trimming of TCR beta V- and J-genes.

In germline, CDR1 is LNHDA, CDR2 SQIVND (reference sequence). The CDR3 has 12 amino acids. V was cut by 3 bases and J by 2 bases, with 4 bases left in between. Sequenced input: PBMCs. The source of this sequence is a woman aged 40 to 55 in good health and CMV-seropositive. The chain combines TRBV19 with TRBJ1-1; D remains unclear. The CDR3 sequence is CASSIGNTEAFF. CDR3 sequence (DNA): TGTGCCAGTAGTATCGGTAACACTGAAGCTTTCTTT.